The clone carrying this TCR beta chain was recorded a few times. Its antigen remains unidentified. RNA transcripts provided the template for amplifying TCR beta CDR3 regions. An opening RT-PCR round employed HTBI primers and preceded a second-round multiplex PCR. TCRdb reprocessed the multiplex PCR reads via MiXCR and lists one record per CDR3 protein. Of about 550,000 distinct CDR3 sequences in the sample, 35% to 45% were seen once. The data were obtained in a study of Graves' ophthalmopathy and Graves' hyperthyroidism. Study-level points and caveats: Ophthalmopathy cases were distinguished from stable hyperthyroidism by a 13-signature model, reaching approximately 87% sensitivity and around 80% specificity.

Aged 18 to 65, hyperthyroidism patients had been newly diagnosed, with under 2 months' duration. Lactation, pregnancy, uncontrolled infections and other autoimmune diseases were all grounds for excluding patients. The source is an adult man with Graves' hyperthyroidism. The sequencing input was peripheral blood or thyroid tissue (not recorded which).

The CDR3 region is CAISGGWGRDTQYF. The DNA of the CDR3 is TGTGCCATCAGTGGGGGGTGGGGCCGAGATACGCAGTATTTT. The chain joins TRBV10-3 to TRBJ2-3; D possibly uses TRBD1 or TRBD2 (5 bases each). CDR3 size: 14 residues. Per the germline V gene, CDR1 is ENHRY and CDR2 is SYGVKD. V was shortened by 4 bases and J by 5 bases, with 13 bases between the two germline ends.